This TCR beta chain was identified during a study of T cells in Graves' hyperthyroidism and ophthalmopathy (dated by TCRdb to between 2018 and 2021). At the level of the whole study: Peripheral blood samples were taken at the time of initial diagnosis, prior to any treatment. The approximately 100 discovery patients were divided at random into training and test sets in a 7:3 ratio. To identify TCR V-J signatures that set the groups apart, the researchers used a discovery cohort of 90 to 100 patients, made up of 43 with Graves' ophthalmopathy and approximately 57 with stable Graves' hyperthyroidism. Once sampling was done, hyperthyroidism patients were given methimazole at a starting dose of 30 mg daily, whereas ophthalmopathy patients were given high-dose intravenous methylprednisolone. Prospective prediction of ophthalmopathy was tested in an independent validation cohort consisting of 18 hyperthyroidism patients and some 17 patients who later progressed to ophthalmopathy. In addition, the study compared T-cell repertoires in thyroid tissue and in blood from several Graves' hyperthyroidism patients. According to the paper, TCR Vbeta CDR3 sequencing was carried out on over 130 peripheral blood samples, which came from around 43 ophthalmopathy, around 74 hyperthyroidism and approximately 17 progressor patients.

This clonotype was detected a few times. No antigen is known for it. Nothing much larger sits one base from this clone, and base qualities are not available. The TCR beta CDR3 regions were amplified from RNA transcripts. For the first round of RT-PCR on the TCR CDR3, the HTBI primer set was used together with the Qiagen OneStep RT-PCR kit. The libraries were constructed in a second round of multiplex PCR and then size-selected and purified. The libraries were sequenced on an Illumina HiSeq2000 using paired-end 100 bp reads. As for the authors' bioinformatics: SOAPnuke was used to process the raw data, throwing out any read that contained adapters or uncalled bases, had a mean Phred below 15, or lacked an exact constant-primer or identifier match. COPE v1.2.5 was used to merge the high-quality paired reads, and each unique nucleotide sequence was defined as a clonotype. MiTCR v1.1 was used to align the clonotypes against IMGT TRBV, TRBD and TRBJ reference segments. Only V-J combinations with frequency above 0.0001, covering 99.2% of repertoires, were analysed. The TCS score was defined as F50 (clonal expansion) divided by E x V (chaos), with BLOSUM62-based TCRdist calculated between CDR3 peptides within each V-J. Welch's t-statistics and random forest reduced fewer than 550 V-J features to roughly 13, which were used in a naive Bayes classifier (R e1071). TCRdb reprocessing: public reads trimmed at Q25 with fastp, clones called with MiXCR, in-frame beta chains kept. Each CDR3 protein appears once, grouped with its most common genes and DNA. The V and J calls here are based on TCRdb, not the publication. In all, the sample holds hundreds of thousands of distinct CDR3 sequences, and under 25% of those were seen once. The ten largest account for around a third of the sample.

What the authors observed across the whole study: Sample size was not statistically predetermined, and blinding of investigators to group allocation was not performed. Ophthalmopathy was separated from stable hyperthyroidism by a 13 V-J signature model, with approximately 90% sensitivity and about 81% specificity obtained in cross-validation and 80%/75% obtained in testing. During validation, the model predicted progression to ophthalmopathy a median of roughly six months ahead of onset, with just under 71% sensitivity and 72% to 80% specificity. Most expanded thyroid clonotypes (frequency above 0.001) were also detected in blood, a finding suggesting that blood repertoires may reflect thyroid immune responses.

In the ophthalmopathy patients, disease was moderately to severely active, with a Clinical Activity Score of 3 or more, a NOSPECS grade of 4 or more, and a duration of less than 3 months. Patients with uncontrolled infections, other autoimmune diseases, pregnancy or lactation were excluded. Clinical symptoms, serum thyroxine and TRAb, thyroid ultrasound, and orbital computed tomography formed the basis for the diagnoses. PBMCs were separated from roughly 10 ml of fresh peripheral blood using Ficoll-Paque density gradient centrifugation. Total RNA was extracted with Trizol reagent, and quality was checked on an Agilent 2100 Bioanalyzer. The germline V gene (reference sequence) sets CDR1 to GTSNPN and CDR2 to SVGIG. Including cysteine and phenylalanine, the CDR3 has 11 amino acids. Only the CDR3 portion is preserved as DNA: 33 bases, with reading frame beginning at the first base. The trim is 0 bases for V and 5 bases for J, with a gap of 3 bases between the germline ends.

Sequencing was done on a sample of blood. Recombination joined TRBV30 with TRBJ2-3, with no confident D gene call. The origin of this receptor is a man aged 30 to 45 with Graves' ophthalmopathy. The DNA reads TGTGCCTGGAGTGTGTTAGATACGCAGTATTTT. Translated, it gives CAWSVLDTQYF.